The 4 T cell receptor beta chains below all came from one sample that was sequenced in a study of cytomegalovirus exposure and HLA in healthy donors. Vbeta (60) and Jbeta (13) primers were used in the PCR. The protocol was immunoSEQ multiplex PCR, while the TCRdb copy is restricted to in-frame clones and leaves out a portion. Of tens of thousands of clones detected, roughly 90% appear once; the ten largest clones hold 2% to 3%. Sequencing used PBMCs. These receptor sequences come from a young woman in good health and CMV-seronegative.

The V and J genes are TRBV7-2 and TRBJ2-5, with a possible D match to TRBD1 (6 bases). The V and J ends lost 0 bases and 2 bases respectively, with 7 bases between them. CDR1 and CDR2 (germline): SGHTA, FQGNSA. The CDR3 has 14 residues. CDR3 sequence reads: CASSLAGTQETQYF. The DNA for the CDR3 is TGTGCCAGCAGCTTAGCGGGGACACAAGAGACCCAGTACTTC.

The V gene is TRBV18, the J gene TRBJ2-4; 12 bases are a match to TRBD2. The V and J ends lost 3 bases and 0 bases, in that order; junction bases with no gene match: 6. The CDR3 spans 18 residues. Germline V CDR1 and CDR2: KGHSH, LQKENI. DNA for the CDR3: TGTGCCAGCTCACCTCCTAGCGGGAGGGCCTCAGCCAAAAACATTCAGTACTTC. The encoded protein is CASSPPSGRASAKNIQYF.

This chain joins TRBV6-5 and TRBJ1-2; a weak D match, TRBD1 (5 bases). The CDR3 totals 14 residues. CDR1 and CDR2 from the germline V gene are MNHEY and SVGAGI. Deletions cut 6 bases from V and 5 bases from J, with 16 bases between. The CDR3 region is CASRTLGQLYGYTF. In DNA, the CDR3 is TGTGCCAGCAGGACCTTGGGGCAGCTTTATGGCTACACCTTC.

Concerning this clone itself: Other DNA sequences in this sample translate to the same CDR3. The chain is built from TRBV28 and TRBJ1-5; D is undetermined. From germline, CDR1 is MDHEN and CDR2 SYDVKM. Trimming cost V 2 bases and J 7 bases, with 6 bases left between them. The CDR3 is 12 residues long. CDR3 sequence reads: CASSLAGQPQHF. CDR3 sequence (DNA): TGTGCCAGCAGTTTAGCGGGACAGCCCCAGCATTTT.